This T cell receptor (beta chain) was found in a study of T-cell reconstitution after alpha-beta-depleted transplantation in children. Per the germline V gene, CDR1 is SGDLS and CDR2 is YYNGEE. The CDR3 length is 16 residues. Trimming cost V 0 bases and J 1 base, with 12 bases left between them. Unique molecular identifiers were incorporated during preparation of the TCRbeta library. One entry per CDR3 protein, called by TCRdb with MiXCR from the PCR reads. This sample has 250,000 to 300,000 distinct CDR3 sequences, with 9.9% found just once. The clonotype originates from a human donor who donated a stem cell graft to a child with SCID. This chain uses TRBV9 with TRBJ2-3; possible D gene TRBD2, 6 bases. The source material was PBMCs from the stem cell graft donor, sampled from the stem cell graft. The DNA of the CDR3 is TGTGCCAGCAGCGTAGAGAGGGGAGGAGGCACAGATACGCAGTATTTT. It specifies CASSVERGGGTDTQYF.